This TCR beta chain derives from a study of CD8+CD57+ T cells in acquired aplastic anemia. Study details: Sorted cells (CD4+ and CD8+) yielded DNA amounts that averaged approximately 3.2 ug.

Genomic DNA was employed as the template in profiling TCR beta VDJ and CDR3. TCRdb re-derived calls from the reads in MiXCR, one entry per CDR3 protein. The sample has 450,000 to 550,000 distinct CDR3 sequences; approximately 32% are singletons. Remarks on this clonotype: The antigen remains undetermined.

The authors sequenced patients whose flow cytometry had shown CD8+CD57+ cell expansion. Study-wide results and caveats: Patients and controls had CD8+ Simpson's diversity values that were not significantly distinct.

This receptor was identified in a human donor with aplastic anemia. The specimen sequenced was sorted CD4+, CD8+, or CD8+CD57+ T cells (not recorded which) from PBMCs.

CDR3 coding DNA: TGCGCCAGCAGTGAGTCGAGCGGGGGGCCCAACAGGGAGACCCAGTACTTC. It codes for CASSESSGGPNRETQYF. This sequence joins TRBV10-2 and TRBJ2-5; 9 bases fit TRBD2. The CDR3 totals 17 residues. The J segment lost 5 bases and the V segment lost 0 bases, leaving 10 bases of the junction unmatched. The germline V gene encodes CDR1 WSHSY and CDR2 SAAADI.